The next 24 T cell receptor beta chains were all read from a single sample in a study of cytomegalovirus exposure and HLA in healthy donors. The PCR used 60 Vbeta and 13 Jbeta primers. The repertoire was sequenced with immunoSEQ multiplex PCR; TCRdb's copy has only in-frame clones and lacks some. The repertoire consists of approximately 110,000 clones, with 65% to 75% occurring once and the leading ten covering roughly 4%. The sequenced sample was PBMCs. Source of these receptors: a woman aged 45 to 65 in good health and CMV-seropositive.

The CDR3 sequence: CASSYDRGPGHYGYTF. DNA for the CDR3: TGTGCCAGCAGCTACGACAGGGGGCCAGGTCACTATGGCTACACCTTC. The chain joins TRBV11-2 to TRBJ1-2, with 10 bases identical to TRBD1. The CDR3 has 16 amino acids. From germline, CDR1 is SGHAT and CDR2 FQNNGV. J was trimmed by 3 bases and V by 4 bases; bases with no gene match: 8.

Notes on this clone: The sample carries other DNA sequences with the same CDR3. The J gene is TRBJ2-7, the V gene TRBV6-5; 7 bases align to TRBD1. CDR1 and CDR2 from the germline V gene are MNHEY and SVGAGI. CDR3 length: 14 residues. Trimming took 4 bases from V and 4 from J; bases not matched to a gene: 7. The CDR3 here is CASSFRQGWYEQYF. CDR3 bases: TGTGCCAGCAGTTTCAGACAGGGTTGGTACGAGCAGTACTTC.

The chain is built from TRBV6-1 and TRBJ2-1, with no clear D. Trimming removed 2 bases from V and 0 bases from J, with 8 bases in between. CDR1 MNHNS and CDR2 SASEGT come from the germline V gene. The CDR3 sequence is 15 residues long. CDR3 DNA sequence: TGTGCCAGCAGTGAATCGAGAAGCTCCTACAATGAGCAGTTCTTC. It is translated as CASSESRSSYNEQFF.

This clone was counted only a few times. J is TRBJ2-6 and V is TRBV9, with 7 bases aligning to TRBD1. J lost 1 base, V lost 0 bases, and 7 bases had no gene match. The CDR3 covers 18 residues. Germline values: CDR1 SGDLS, CDR2 YYNGEE. The CDR3 DNA reads TGTGCCAGCAGCGTAGCTACAGGGGATGGATCTGGGGCCAACGTCCTGACTTTC. As protein: CASSVATGDGSGANVLTF. The full variable domain, its missing parts supplied by reference TRBV9 and TRBJ2-6, is DSGVTQTPKHLITATGQRVTLRCSPRSGDLSVYWYQQSLDQGLQFLIQYYNGEERAKGNILERFSAQQFPDLHSELNLSSLELGDSALYFCASSVATGDGSGANVLTFGAGSRLTVL.

There are a few counts of this clone. The chain couples TRBV19 to TRBJ1-5; TRBD1 aligns across 8 bases. V lost 5 bases and J lost 3; bases outside the gene matches: 12. Per the germline V gene, CDR1 is LNHDA and CDR2 is SQIVND (reference sequence). The CDR3 has 17 amino acids. Here the CDR3 reads CASSARQGRFNNQPQHF. Written as DNA, the CDR3 is TGTGCCAGTAGTGCGCGACAGGGGCGATTCAACAATCAGCCCCAGCATTTT.

This clone turned up a few times. The rearrangement uses TRBV7-3 and TRBJ2-2; the match to TRBD1 covers 7 bases. The V gene's germline CDR1 is SGHTA and CDR2 FQGTGA. This CDR3 contains 14 residues. Trimming took 5 bases from V and 3 from J; bases not matched to a gene: 3. The CDR3 reads CASSITGDTGELFF. The CDR3 DNA follows: TGTGCCAGCAGCATCACAGGGGACACCGGGGAGCTGTTTTTT.

The chain combines TRBV9 with TRBJ2-5, with D maybe TRBD2 (6 bases). Germline lookup yields CDR1 SGDLS and CDR2 YYNGEE. The CDR3 contains 13 residues. Trimming shortened V by 8 bases and J by 2 bases, and 13 bases separated the two germline ends. CDR3 coding DNA: TGTGCCAGTTCCGCTGGGGGGCAAGAGACCCAGTACTTC. Translating gives CASSAGGQETQYF. The whole variable domain, filled in from reference TRBV9 and TRBJ2-5, reads DSGVTQTPKHLITATGQRVTLRCSPRSGDLSVYWYQQSLDQGLQFLIQYYNGEERAKGNILERFSAQQFPDLHSELNLSSLELGDSALYFCASSAGGQETQYFGPGTRLLVL.

V usage is TRBV2 and J usage is TRBJ1-5; D is uncertain. This CDR3 is 15 amino acids long. Per the germline V gene, CDR1 is SNHLY and CDR2 is FYNNEI. V lost 5 bases and J 4 bases, leaving 15 bases between the germline ends. The CDR3 loop reads CASSQMLTVNQPQHF. DNA for the CDR3: TGTGCCAGCAGTCAAATGCTAACAGTGAATCAGCCCCAGCATTTT.

The chain carries TRBV6-5 and TRBJ1-2; D is unclear. The CDR3 is 13 amino acids. V lost 8 bases to trimming and J lost 6 bases, with 16 bases between them. Per the germline V gene, CDR1 is MNHEY and CDR2 is SVGAGI. Here the CDR3 DNA reads TGTGCCAGCCGCTTAGATAACGCCCATGGCTACACCTTC. It specifies CASRLDNAHGYTF.

This clone occurred once. This chain joins TRBV7-2 and TRBJ2-3, with 16 bases lining up with TRBD2. Germline assignment: CDR1 SGHTA and CDR2 FQGNSA. This CDR3 has 17 residues. With 5 bases clipped from V and 6 bases from J, the junction kept 8 bases outside the gene matches. CDR3 in amino acids: CASSLGTSGGARDTQYF. As DNA, the CDR3 is TGTGCCAGCAGCCTCGGGACTAGCGGGGGGGCCCGGGATACGCAGTATTTT.

V is TRBV7-8 and J is TRBJ1-4; D remains unclear. V was trimmed by 4 bases and J by 5 bases, leaving 14 bases between them. Germline values: CDR1 SGHVS, CDR2 FQNEAQ. This CDR3 spans 15 amino acids. CDR3 residues: CASSWLSGRNEKLFF. The CDR3 coding sequence is TGTGCCAGCAGCTGGCTGTCGGGTAGGAATGAAAAACTGTTTTTT. Full variable domain (rest looked up from reference TRBV7-8 and TRBJ1-4): GAGVSQSPRYKVAKRGQDVALRCDPISGHVSLFWYQQALGQGPEFLTYFQNEAQLDKSGLPSDRFFAERPEGSVSTLKIQRTQQEDSAVYLCASSWLSGRNEKLFFGSGTQLSVL.

Of note for this clone: At one boundary the junction diverges from the germline segment, which might be a read error. The chain uses TRBV10-3 and TRBJ2-7; D might be TRBD1 (7 bases). The V gene's germline CDR1 is ENHRY and CDR2 SYGVKD. The CDR3 sequence is 13 residues long. In DNA, the CDR3 is TGTGCCATCAGTGAGTCGACAGGGAGGCCCCCAAACTTC. Its protein is CAISESTGRPPNF.

V is TRBV18 and J is TRBJ1-3; D gene ambiguous. The CDR3 runs 16 residues. V dropped 1 base and J dropped 0 bases, with 10 bases sitting between them. Per the germline V gene, CDR1 is KGHSH and CDR2 is LQKENI. The CDR3 coding sequence is TGTGCCAGCTCACCACTGTTCGGTGACTCTGGAAACACCATATATTTT. Protein product: CASSPLFGDSGNTIYF.

The chain uses TRBV18 and TRBJ1-3; TRBD1 agrees at 8 bases. The germline V gene encodes CDR1 KGHSH and CDR2 LQKENI. The length of the CDR3 is 15 residues. Trimming took 3 bases from V and 8 from J; bases not matched to a gene: 9. The chain's CDR3 is CASSPADRAGHTIYF. In nucleotides, the CDR3 is TGTGCCAGCTCACCTGCGGACAGGGCGGGGCACACCATATATTTT.

This chain joins TRBV19 and TRBJ2-3; D may be TRBD2 (5 bases). The CDR3 totals 13 residues. Trimming shortened V by 3 bases and J by 6 bases, and 10 bases separated the two germline ends. Germline-derived CDR1 and CDR2 are LNHDA and SQIVND (reference sequence). The CDR3 spells CASSMRAMDTQYF. In DNA form, the CDR3 reads TGTGCCAGTAGTATGAGGGCGATGGATACGCAGTATTTT.

The genes are TRBV6-5 and TRBJ1-6, with a tentative D call TRBD1 (5 bases). Germline CDR1 reads MNHEY; CDR2 reads SVGAGI. Trimming cost V 4 bases and J 9 bases, with 16 bases left between them. This CDR3 contains 15 residues. Written as DNA, the CDR3 is TGTGCCAGCAGTTCCGCAGGGCGGAATGGTTCACCCCTCCACTTT. Translating it yields CASSSAGRNGSPLHF.

A few counts support this clone. The chain has TRBV7-9 and TRBJ1-3; the match to TRBD1 covers 8 bases. J was trimmed by 0 bases and V by 5 bases; bases with no gene match: 6. The CDR3 is 16 amino acids. Looked up from germline, CDR1 is SEHNR and CDR2 is FQNEAQ (reference sequence). Here the CDR3 DNA reads TGTGCCAGCAGCCCCAGGGACAGGCACTCTGGAAACACCATATATTTT. It codes for CASSPRDRHSGNTIYF.

The chain links TRBV11-2 to TRBJ2-3, with D unresolved. Trimming took off 3 bases at V and 2 bases at J, with 9 bases between the two ends. CDR1 is SGHAT and CDR2 is FQNNGV in the germline V gene. The CDR3 loop spans 14 amino acids. The CDR3 spells CASSFALDTDTQYF. CDR3 DNA: TGTGCCAGCAGCTTTGCTCTAGACACAGATACGCAGTATTTT.

The CDR3 coding sequence is TGTGCCAGCAGTAAAGGGACAGTCAATCAGCCCCAGCATTTT. Its protein is CASSKGTVNQPQHF. The gene calls are TRBV27 and TRBJ1-5; 7 bases are a match to TRBD1. Looked up from germline, CDR1 is MNHEY and CDR2 is SMNVEV (reference sequence). The CDR3 spans 14 residues. V lost 5 bases to trimming and J lost 3 bases; unmatched junction nucleotides: 4.

The chain recombines TRBV6-5 with TRBJ2-3; TRBD2 agrees at 8 bases. CDR1 is MNHEY, CDR2 SVGAGI, per germline. This CDR3 is built from 16 residues. Trimming removed 0 bases from V and 2 bases from J; junction bases left unmatched: 4. The CDR3 protein is CASSYSRRGDTDTQYF. As DNA, the CDR3 is TGTGCCAGCAGTTACTCTAGGCGGGGGGACACAGATACGCAGTATTTT.

CDR3 DNA: TGTGCCAGCAGCTTGGAACAGGGGAATAACTATGGCTACACCTTC. It is translated as CASSLEQGNNYGYTF. J is TRBJ1-2 and V is TRBV5-4, with TRBD1 matching 7 bases. V gave up 0 bases and J gave up 1 base; unmatched junction bases: 3. The CDR3 covers 15 residues. Germline V CDR1 and CDR2: SGHNT, YYREEE (reference sequence).

The chain employs TRBV5-6 and TRBJ2-5, with 12 bases that match TRBD1. The CDR3 runs 17 residues. Trimming took 2 bases from V and 5 from J; bases not matched to a gene: 10. Germline-derived CDR1 and CDR2 are SGHDT and YYEEEE. The CDR3 coding sequence is TGTGCCAGCAGCTTCATTGGGACAGGGGGCGCGGGTGAGACCCAGTACTTC. Translation: CASSFIGTGGAGETQYF.

The CDR3 loop is CASSLGGLNYGYTF. The CDR3 coding sequence is TGTGCCAGCAGCTTGGGGGGGCTGAACTATGGCTACACCTTC. The genes are TRBV7-2 and TRBJ1-2, with D possibly being TRBD1 (6 bases). Germline CDR1 SGHTA, CDR2 FQGNSA. Deletions cut 3 bases from V and 2 bases from J, with 10 bases between. This CDR3 is 14 amino acids long.

This chain links TRBV27 with TRBJ2-7; no clear D. The V gene lost 4 bases and the J gene lost 0 bases, with 4 bases spanning the gap. Germline assignment: CDR1 MNHEY and CDR2 SMNVEV (reference sequence). This CDR3 is built from 12 residues. The DNA for the CDR3 is TGTGCCAGCAGTTCCAGCTCCTACGAGCAGTACTTC. It specifies CASSSSSYEQYF.